The 13 T cell receptor beta chains below come from one sample, sequenced in a study of beta chain features in type 1 diabetes. The entirety of the isolated RNA underwent reverse transcription, so expressed TCRB transcripts were sequenced. Repertoires were generated with immunoSEQ multiplex PCR, while TCRdb's copy carries only in-frame clones and drops some. The sample gives under 95,000 clones, roughly 31% of which show up once; 0.35% to 0.45% is in the top ten. Sequencing input: stem cell memory CD4+ T cells from blood. The receptors stem from a woman younger than 35 in good health.

This clone was counted between two and nine times. The J gene is TRBJ2-5, the V gene TRBV25-1; tentative D call: TRBD2 (6 bases). The end of the DNA is better explained by TRBJ2-7, so the J call may be wrong. The CDR3 sequence is 13 residues long. Germline CDR1 and CDR2: MGHDK and SYGVNS. The DNA of the CDR3 is TGTGCCAGCAACAACGGGGGTTACTACGAGCAGTACTTC. Residues: CASNNGGYYEQYF.

This clone was seen only a few times. This chain links TRBV29-1 with TRBJ2-7; 9 bases match TRBD1. Trimming cost V 2 bases and J 1 base; bases outside gene matches: 6. This CDR3 spans 15 amino acids. The germline V gene encodes CDR1 SQVTM and CDR2 ANQGSEA. The CDR3 DNA reads as TGCAGCGTTGAAAAAGGGGACAGGGTATCCTACGAGCAGTACTTC. It yields the protein CSVEKGDRVSYEQYF.

The chain recombines TRBV5-4 with TRBJ1-3; D is uncertain. V shed 4 bases and J shed 4 bases, with 12 bases lying between them. The CDR3 runs 14 residues. Germline-derived CDR1 and CDR2 are SGHNT and YYREEE (reference sequence). The CDR3 nucleotides read TGTGCCAGCAGCGGTCCGAGCCTCGGAAACACCATATATTTT. Protein sequence: CASSGPSLGNTIYF.

The chain recombines TRBV19 with TRBJ1-2, with D uncertain. CDR3 length: 14 residues. Between the trimmed V and J ends, which lost 3 bases and 4 bases, there was a span of 12 bases. Germline V gene data show CDR1 as LNHDA and CDR2 as SQIVND (reference sequence). This CDR3 reads CASSISRSGYGYTF. The CDR3 DNA follows: TGTGCCAGTAGTATTTCCCGGAGTGGCTATGGCTACACCTTC.

The chain links TRBV28 to TRBJ1-2; 7 bases match TRBD1. The CDR3 consists of 13 residues. Germline lookup yields CDR1 MDHEN and CDR2 SYDVKM. Trimming took 2 bases from V and 8 from J; bases not matched to a gene: 5. The CDR3 sequence: CASSLTGDWGYTF. In nucleotides, the CDR3 is TGTGCCAGCAGTTTAACAGGGGACTGGGGCTACACCTTC.

This clone was detected only a few times. V is TRBV7-2 and J is TRBJ2-5; D may be TRBD2 (7 bases). This CDR3 comprises 13 residues. The germline V gene has CDR1 SGHTA and CDR2 FQGNSA. The V and J ends lost 8 bases and 7 bases respectively, with 17 bases between them. This chain's CDR3 is CASAQQGGGTQYF. As DNA, the CDR3 is TGTGCCAGCGCGCAGCAAGGGGGGGGGACCCAGTACTTC.

The genes are TRBV30 and TRBJ2-3; TRBD1 aligns across 7 bases. The J segment lost 4 bases and the V segment lost 0 bases, leaving 4 bases of the junction unmatched. The germline V gene encodes CDR1 GTSNPN and CDR2 SVGIG (reference sequence). The CDR3 runs to 14 residues. The CDR3 sequence: CAWSVQGFADTQYF. In DNA form, the CDR3 reads TGTGCCTGGAGTGTACAGGGGTTTGCAGATACGCAGTATTTT. The whole variable domain, filled in from reference TRBV30 and TRBJ2-3, reads SQTIHQWPATLVQPVGSPLSLECTVEGTSNPNLYWYRQAAGRGLQLLFYSVGIGQISSEVPQNLSASRPQDRQFILSSKKLLLSDSGFYLCAWSVQGFADTQYFGPGTRLTVL.

The chain carries TRBV11-3 and TRBJ2-7; the match to TRBD1 covers 7 bases. The CDR3 totals 13 residues. Germline CDR1 reads SGHNT; CDR2 reads YENEEA. Trimming took 4 bases from V and 3 from J; bases not matched to a gene: 3. The CDR3 coding sequence is TGTGCCAGCAGCTCGGGACAGCTCTACGAGCAGTACTTC. Its translation: CASSSGQLYEQYF.

CDR3 nucleotides: TGTGCCAGCAGTTACGCAGACACAAACTATGGCTACACCTTC. Amino acids: CASSYADTNYGYTF. The rearrangement joins TRBV6-5 to TRBJ1-2; D uncertain. V was pared by 2 bases and J by 2 bases, with 9 bases between. Germline CDR1 and CDR2: MNHEY and SVGAGI. The CDR3 spans 14 residues.

This clone was counted between two and nine times. This chain joins TRBV4-1 and TRBJ2-1; maybe TRBD2 (6 bases). The CDR3 runs 15 residues. Germline-derived CDR1 and CDR2 are MGHRA and YSYEKL. V lost 1 base and J lost 1, with 8 bases in between. CDR3 DNA: TGCGCCAGCAGCCAAGGGGGAGGATCCTACAATGAGCAGTTCTTC. It specifies CASSQGGGSYNEQFF.

The V call is TRBV5-1, the J call TRBJ2-7; 8 nucleotides line up with TRBD1. Per germline, CDR1 SGHRS and CDR2 YFSETQ. This CDR3 contains 15 residues. The J segment lost 2 bases and the V segment lost 2 bases, leaving 6 bases of the junction unmatched. CDR3 in DNA: TGCGCCAGCAGCTTATCGACAGGGGTCCCCTACGAGCAGTACTTC. Translation gives CASSLSTGVPYEQYF.

This clone was seen only a few times. The chain carries TRBV18 and TRBJ1-2, with a possible D match to TRBD1 (5 bases). This CDR3 region has 14 residues. V dropped 3 bases and J dropped 8 bases, with 16 bases sitting between them. From germline, CDR1 is KGHSH and CDR2 LQKENI. The chain's CDR3 is CASSPGGPRDGYTF. CDR3 in DNA: TGTGCCAGCTCACCCGGAGGGCCCCGGGACGGCTACACCTTC.

The chain employs TRBV2 and TRBJ2-3; D is undetermined. This CDR3 is built from 11 residues. The V gene's germline CDR1 is SNHLY and CDR2 FYNNEI. Trimming took off 5 bases at V and 3 bases at J, with 3 bases between the two ends. CDR3 sequence (DNA): TGTGCCAGCAGTCCTACAGATACGCAGTATTTT. Translation gives CASSPTDTQYF.